The 20 T cell receptor beta chains listed next were all sequenced from one sample in a study of T cell repertoires in cytomegalovirus infection (dated by TCRdb to between 2017 and 2020). These TCRs are of unknown antigen specificity. The meaning of the sample's treatment or condition label: in vitro stimulation with specific CMV peptide epitopes to enrich CMV-specific T cells. The sequencer listed for this sample is Illumina HiSeq 1500. The public reads were quality trimmed at Q25 with fastp and then assembled into clones with MiXCR by TCRdb, keeping productive beta chains. When rows share a CDR3 protein, they turn into one entry using the most common DNA and genes. The sample table records some 800,000 distinct CDR3 sequences; just under 30% of these occur just once. The leading ten clones occupy under 15% of the sample. The material sequenced was cultured CD8+ T cells from PBMCs, taken from culture after CMV antigen stimulation. These receptors originate from a human donor in good health (CMV status not recorded). Some clones in this sample may be carry-over from other donors' samples.

The chain uses TRBV7-2 and TRBJ2-2, with 8 bases identical to TRBD1. Germline assignment: CDR1 SGHTA and CDR2 FQGNSA. The CDR3 consists of 15 residues. The ends lost 5 bases at V and 5 bases at J; junction bases unmatched: 7. In DNA form, the CDR3 reads TGTGCCAGCAGCCTAATACAGGGGGGAACCGGGGAGCTGTTTTTT. This translates into CASSLIQGGTGELFF.

The rearrangement links TRBV6-5 to TRBJ2-3; D is perhaps TRBD1 or TRBD2 (6 bases each). In germline, CDR1 is MNHEY, CDR2 SVGAGI. V was shortened by 6 bases and J by 3 bases, with 16 bases between the two germline ends. This CDR3 is built from 15 residues. In DNA, the CDR3 is TGTGCCAGCAGCGGAGGGGGTAGCGGAACAGATACGCAGTATTTT. Protein: CASSGGGSGTDTQYF.

V and J are TRBV6-5 and TRBJ2-5, with D unclear. This CDR3 region has 15 residues. Between the trimmed V and J ends, which lost 0 bases and 1 base, there was a span of 9 bases. Germline values: CDR1 MNHEY, CDR2 SVGAGI. The CDR3 region is CASSYSVGSQETQYF. CDR3 coding DNA: TGTGCCAGCAGTTACTCGGTGGGCTCCCAAGAGACCCAGTACTTC.

The chain recombines TRBV7-9 with TRBJ2-2; 12 nucleotides align to TRBD2. Per germline, CDR1 SEHNR and CDR2 FQNEAQ (reference sequence). Trimming took 4 bases from V and 6 from J; bases not matched to a gene: 12. The CDR3 runs 18 residues. CDR3 in amino acids: CASSSGLAGTRESGELFF. The CDR3 DNA reads as TGTGCCAGCAGCTCAGGACTAGCGGGGACAAGGGAGTCCGGGGAGCTGTTTTTT.

The chain employs TRBV15 and TRBJ1-4; no definite D call. Germline CDR1 reads LNHNV; CDR2 reads YYDKDF (reference sequence). V dropped 11 bases and J dropped 1 base, with 17 bases sitting between them. CDR3 size: 15 residues. The CDR3 is CASSGRSGTNEKLFF. The DNA of the CDR3 is TGTGCCTCTTCCGGACGTTCAGGAACTAATGAAAAACTGTTTTTT.

The chain couples TRBV6-5 to TRBJ2-3; D not certain. CDR3 length: 14 amino acids. Trimming shortened V by 5 bases and J by 1 base, and 10 bases separated the two germline ends. CDR1 MNHEY and CDR2 SVGAGI come from the germline V gene. The CDR3 protein is CASSPLEGTDTQYF. The CDR3 nucleotides are TGTGCCAGCAGTCCCCTCGAGGGCACAGATACGCAGTATTTT.

The chain recombines TRBV5-6 with TRBJ2-1; 11 bases are shared with TRBD2. The CDR3 contains 18 residues. The V segment lost 0 bases and the J segment 4 bases; nucleotides outside the gene matches: 9. The V gene's germline CDR1 is SGHDT and CDR2 YYEEEE. CDR3 sequence: CASSLDLLAGGLYNEQFF. DNA of the CDR3: TGTGCCAGCAGCTTGGATCTGCTAGCGGGGGGACTTTACAATGAGCAGTTCTTC. Supplemented by reference TRBV5-6 and TRBJ2-1, the full variable domain reads DAGVTQSPTHLIKTRGQQVTLRCSPKSGHDTVSWYQQALGQGPQFIFQYYEEEERQRGNFPDRFSGHQFPNYSSELNVNALLLGDSALYLCASSLDLLAGGLYNEQFFGPGTRLTVL.

The chain combines TRBV6-2 or TRBV6-3 with TRBJ2-2, with D perhaps given as TRBD1 or TRBD2 (5 bases each). Germline CDR1 is MNHEY and CDR2 is SVGEGT. This CDR3 is built from 15 residues. The ends were cut back, 2 bases at V and 0 bases at J, with 7 bases in the middle. The CDR3 loop reads CASSYMGANTGELFF. CDR3 nucleotides: TGTGCCAGCAGTTACATGGGGGCGAACACCGGGGAGCTGTTTTTT.

V and J are TRBV20-1 and TRBJ1-6; D unclear. The germline V gene has CDR1 DFQATT and CDR2 SNEGSKA (reference sequence). The CDR3 contains 13 residues. V lost 5 bases, J lost 7 bases, and 12 bases lay in between. CDR3 residues: CSACRIRNSPLHF. Written as DNA, the CDR3 is TGCAGTGCTTGCAGAATTAGAAATTCACCCCTCCACTTT.

This clonotype was seen many times. V gene TRBV12-3 or TRBV12-4 combines with J gene TRBJ1-2; 7 positions match TRBD1. The CDR3 length is 14 residues. V was clipped by 0 bases and J by 6 bases; unmatched bases: 4. The CDR3 protein is CASSLAGTVDGYTF. The CDR3 DNA is TGTGCCAGCAGTTTAGCCGGGACAGTAGATGGCTACACCTTC.

This rearrangement joins TRBV29-1 to TRBJ2-3, with D possibly being TRBD1 or TRBD2 (5 bases each). V lost 4 bases and J 6 bases, leaving 8 bases between the germline ends. This CDR3 is built from 11 residues. Germline V gene data show CDR1 as SQVTM and CDR2 as ANQGSEA. CDR3 loop: CSVGGSDTQYF. The DNA for the CDR3 is TGCAGCGTTGGGGGGTCCGATACGCAGTATTTT.

The chain carries TRBV6-6 and TRBJ1-5; weak D call: TRBD1 (6 bases). V was shortened by 7 bases and J by 12 bases, with 22 bases between the two germline ends. This CDR3 region has 14 residues. CDR1 and CDR2 from the germline V gene are MNHNY and SVGAGI (reference sequence). The CDR3 DNA sequence: TGTGCCAGCACCGACCCGGGACACCTACAATTCCAGCATTTT. It codes for CASTDPGHLQFQHF.

This clonotype was counted between two and nine times. The chain combines TRBV6-2 or TRBV6-3 with TRBJ1-1; possibly TRBD1 for D (6 bases). The CDR3 covers 13 residues. V shed 0 bases and J shed 11 bases, with 13 bases lying between them. The germline V gene has CDR1 MNHEY and CDR2 SVGEGT. The CDR3 loop reads CASSYSRGKGAFF. CDR3 nucleotide sequence: TGTGCCAGCAGTTACTCAAGGGGGAAGGGGGCTTTCTTT.

This clonotype was seen more than once but under ten times. This chain connects TRBV19 to TRBJ1-5, with 7 bases fitting TRBD1. The germline V gene encodes CDR1 LNHDA and CDR2 SQIVND (reference sequence). J was trimmed by 4 bases and V by 3 bases; bases with no gene match: 12. The CDR3 length is 17 residues. The CDR3, as DNA: TGTGCCAGTAGTATGTGGCACAGGGGACTCGGGAATCAGCCCCAGCATTTT. It encodes CASSMWHRGLGNQPQHF.

As concerns this clonotype: Since a much larger clone is just one base distant, this may be a read error. V gene TRBV7-6 combines with J gene TRBJ2-3; D gene ambiguous. Trimming removed 4 bases from V and 4 bases from J, with 3 bases in between. This CDR3 has 11 residues. Germline V gives CDR1 SGHVS, CDR2 FNYEAQ. CDR3 in DNA: TGTGCCAGCAGCTGGCCAGATACGCAGTATTTT. This gives the protein CASSWPDTQYF.

This clonotype was detected many times. The chain recombines TRBV7-6 with TRBJ2-1, with 8 positions matching TRBD1. This CDR3 contains 12 residues. The germline CDR1 and CDR2 sequences are SGHVS and FNYEAQ. V lost 11 bases and J lost 6; bases outside the gene matches: 6. In nucleotides, the CDR3 is TGTGCCGCAGGCAGGGGGCCCAATGAGCAGTTCTTC. Its protein is CAAGRGPNEQFF.

Here the CDR3 DNA reads TGTGCCAGCAGTTGGACAGGGAGTTACGAGCAGTACGTC. This translates into CASSWTGSYEQYV. The chain uses TRBV12-3 or TRBV12-4 and TRBJ2-7, with 8 bases matching TRBD1. The length of the CDR3 is 13 residues. The ends lost 4 bases at V and 4 bases at J; junction bases unmatched: 3.

V and J are TRBV6-4 and TRBJ2-1, with 14 bases fitting TRBD2. The CDR3 sequence is 17 residues long. CDR1 MRHNA and CDR2 SNTAGT come from the germline V gene. V dropped 2 bases and J dropped 7; count of bases not matched to a gene: 7. CDR3: CASSDTRTSGGWNEQFF. The CDR3 DNA follows: TGTGCCAGCAGTGACACTCGGACTAGCGGGGGGTGGAATGAGCAGTTCTTC.

This clonotype has only a few counts. This chain joins TRBV27 and TRBJ1-5, with D unresolved. The CDR3 covers 16 residues. V was cut by 0 bases and J by 0 bases, with 9 bases left in between. Germline V CDR1 and CDR2: MNHEY, SMNVEV (reference sequence). CDR3 loop: CASSLSQEYSNQPQHF. The DNA for the CDR3 is TGTGCCAGCAGTTTATCGCAGGAATATAGCAATCAGCCCCAGCATTTT.

This clonotype was seen a few times. This chain connects TRBV6-5 to TRBJ1-1; no firm D call. The CDR3 has 14 residues. Germline CDR1 reads MNHEY; CDR2 reads SVGAGI. With 2 bases removed from V and 4 bases from J, the gap between germline ends came to 11 bases. CDR3 sequence (DNA): TGTGCCAGCAGTTACCCCTGGGATCGCACTGAAGCTTTCTTT. Protein: CASSYPWDRTEAFF.